This T cell receptor (beta chain) was retrieved from a study of blood T cells in healthy people across ages. Findings and limits, study-wide: Long-lived donors had more naive CD4+ cells and higher diversity than aged donors. TCR beta diversity per million T cells fell roughly linearly with age.

With respect to this clonotype: Its antigen is still unknown.

CDR1 and CDR2 (germline): SGHRS, YFSETQ. This CDR3 is built from 14 residues. The V end lost 7 bases, the J end lost 3 bases, and 16 bases lay between the germline ends. A sample-barcoded 5' primer and a J-beta primer mix were used in a second PCR of about 7 to 12 cycles. TCRdb analysed the 5' RACE reads with MiXCR anew, one entry per CDR3 protein. Found here are 790,000 or so distinct CDR3 sequences, more than 35% of them singletons; the top ten hold about a sixth. The chain uses TRBV5-1 and TRBJ2-5; D is perhaps TRBD2 (5 bases). The receptor's source is a man older than 75 in good health. The sample consisted of blood. CDR3 amino acids: CASGGGAWEETQYF. The CDR3 region has the DNA TGCGCCAGCGGTGGAGGAGCTTGGGAAGAGACCCAGTACTTC.